This is a list of T cell receptor beta chains from one sample in a study of tumor-infiltrating lymphocytes in primary liver carcinoma. MiXCR, run by TCRdb on the multiplex PCR reads, gives a single entry per CDR3 protein. The data contain some 190,000 distinct CDR3 sequences, around four fifths of them seen just once; the ten biggest clones take up 15% to 20%. The sample comprised tumor tissue from primary liver carcinoma. The receptors shown here come from a man aged 40-50 years with primary liver carcinoma and hepatitis B virus infection. Both conserved end residues are part of each CDR3. A D gene is named only where the DNA matches it firmly. Clone size is stated in some rows and not others, as once, few, many or a class when expanded.

TRBV5-4,-,TRBJ2-3,-,TGTGCTAGCATTAACAGAGCCTCCGGAACTAGCACACATACGCAGTATTTT,CASINRASGTSTHTQYF
TRBV11-2,-,TRBJ1-4,TRBD1,TGTGCCAGGAGCTTAGACCCGACAGGGGTTGAAAAACTGTGTTTC,CARSLDPTGVEKLCF
TRBV7-9,-,TRBJ2-3,TRBD2,TGTACCAGCAAACTAGCGGGGACCACAGATACGCAGTATTTT,CTSKLAGTTDTQYF
TRBV11-2,-,TRBJ2-5,-,TGTGACAGCAGCTACCGGCTGGAGGGTCGGGAGACCCAGTACTTC,CDSSYRLEGRETQYF
TRBV5-6,-,TRBJ2-5,-,TGTGCCAGCAGTTTGGAGGCTAAACAAGAGACCCAGTACTTC,CASSLEAKQETQYF
TRBV11-1,-,TRBJ1-2,-,TGTGCCAGCAGCTTAGAGCCGAGCGACTATACCTTC,CASSLEPSDYTF
TRBV4-1,many,TRBJ1-2,-,TGCGCCAGCAGCCATCAGGACGGGAACTATGGCTACACCTTC,CASSHQDGNYGYTF
TRBV6-1,once,TRBJ2-1,TRBD2,TGTGCCAGCAGTCAATCTAGCGGGAGCTACAATGAGCGGTTCTTC,CASSQSSGSYNERFF
TRBV5-1,-,TRBJ2-7,TRBD2,TGCGCCAGCAGCTTGGCCGGAACGGGAGGCCTCTACGAGCAGTACTTT,CASSLAGTGGLYEQYF
TRBV29-1,-,TRBJ2-7,-,TGCAGCGTCAGTTGGGGTAATCACGAGCAATACTTC,CSVSWGNHEQYF
TRBV7-3,-,TRBJ2-7,-,TGTGTCAGCAACCCTAGACGGGGCTTCTACGAGCAGTACTTC,CVSNPRRGFYEQYF
TRBV6-1,-,TRBJ2-1,-,TGTGCCAGCAGTGAAGCCTCAGGGGGGCTATCGGGAAGCTACAATGAGCAGTTCTTC,CASSEASGGLSGSYNEQFF
TRBV28,few,TRBJ1-1,-,TGTGCCAGCAGTTTACGGCAGACGAACACTGATGCTTTCTTT,CASSLRQTNTDAFF
TRBV6-1,-,TRBJ2-3,-,TGTGCCAGCAGTGAGGTAGCGGAAGCTGGGAATACGCAGTATTTT,CASSEVAEAGNTQYF
TRBV6-1,-,TRBJ2-4,TRBD1,TGTGCCAGCAGGGACAGGTTAGCCAAAAACACTCAGTACTTT,CASRDRLAKNTQYF
TRBV25-1,-,TRBJ1-2,-,TGTGCCAGCAGCGTACCTAACTATGGCTACACCTTC,CASSVPNYGYTF
TRBV5-4,-,TRBJ1-2,-,TGTGCCAGCAGCCTGGGTCTCGGTCGGGGACCCCAGGGCGGGCAGGGCTACACCTTC,CASSLGLGRGPQGGQGYTF